The subject of this entry is one TCR beta chain. The method was immunoSEQ multiplex PCR; TCRdb's version includes in-frame clones alone and lacks a portion of them. Here the sample spans about 730,000 clones, roughly 72% being singletons. The sample originates from a study of shared clonotypes between healthy human individuals. The sample taken for sequencing was memory CD4+ T cells sorted from blood. Described subset: CD45RA-negative fraction. This sequence originates from a young woman in good health.

CDR3 DNA: TGTGCCAGCAGCAGAACTAGTCTTCGCTACGAGCAGTACTTC. Amino acids: CASSRTSLRYEQYF. The rearrangement uses TRBV14 and TRBJ2-5; D is perhaps TRBD2 (5 bases). The assigned J gene may be wrong: the sequence end matches TRBJ2-7 better. CDR1 is SGHDN and CDR2 is FVKESK in the germline V gene. The length of the CDR3 is 14 residues.